Included here is one T cell receptor beta chain sequence, with context. Its specificity is unknown. The PCR employed 60 Vbeta primers together with 13 Jbeta primers. Clones were sequenced by immunoSEQ multiplex PCR, and TCRdb holds only the in-frame ones, with some missing. The profile covers approximately 190,000 clones, with 81% appearing a single time and around 3.5% taken by the ten largest. The data were taken from a study of cytomegalovirus exposure and HLA in healthy donors. For the study at large: Early released data comprised some 91 million unique TCRs from HLA-typed donors. Study-wide points: Cytomegalovirus-associated status was assigned to 164 TCR beta chains. With later analysis, a missense DCLRE1C variant became linked to TCR beta V- and J-gene trimming.

The CDR3 contains 17 residues. Germline V CDR1 and CDR2: LGHNA, YSLEER. V lost 2 bases to trimming and J lost 6 bases, with 17 bases between them. The J gene is TRBJ1-6, the V gene TRBV4-3, with a tentative D call TRBD1 (5 bases). This receptor was identified in a man aged 40-49 years in good health and CMV-seropositive. The sequenced sample was PBMCs. The CDR3 sequence: CASSQTLGAGGNSPLHF. CDR3 nucleotides: TGCGCCAGCAGCCAAACGCTTGGGGCAGGTGGTAATTCACCCCTCCACTTT.